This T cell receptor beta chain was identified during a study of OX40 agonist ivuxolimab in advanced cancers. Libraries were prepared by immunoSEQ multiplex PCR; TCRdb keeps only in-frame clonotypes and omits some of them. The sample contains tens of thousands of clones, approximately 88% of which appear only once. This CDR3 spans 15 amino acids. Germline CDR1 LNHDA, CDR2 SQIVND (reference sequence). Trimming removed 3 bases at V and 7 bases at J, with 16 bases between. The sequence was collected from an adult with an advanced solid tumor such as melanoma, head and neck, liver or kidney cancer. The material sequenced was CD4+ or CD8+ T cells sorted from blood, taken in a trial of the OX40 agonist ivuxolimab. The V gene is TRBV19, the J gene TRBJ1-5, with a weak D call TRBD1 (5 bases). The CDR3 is CASSITQRGEQPQHF. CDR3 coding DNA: TGTGCCAGTAGTATTACACAGCGGGGGGAACAGCCCCAGCATTTT.